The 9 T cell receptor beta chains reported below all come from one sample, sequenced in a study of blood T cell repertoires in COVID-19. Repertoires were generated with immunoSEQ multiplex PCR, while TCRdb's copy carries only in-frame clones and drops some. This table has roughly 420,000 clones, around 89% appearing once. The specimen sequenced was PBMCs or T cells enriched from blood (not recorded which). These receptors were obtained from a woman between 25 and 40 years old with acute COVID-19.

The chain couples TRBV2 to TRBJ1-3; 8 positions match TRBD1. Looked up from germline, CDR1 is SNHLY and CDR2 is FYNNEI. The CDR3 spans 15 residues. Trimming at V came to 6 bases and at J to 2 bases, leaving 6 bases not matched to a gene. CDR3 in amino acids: CASRADRGAGNTIYF. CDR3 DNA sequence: TGTGCCAGCAGGGCCGACAGGGGAGCTGGAAACACCATATATTTT.

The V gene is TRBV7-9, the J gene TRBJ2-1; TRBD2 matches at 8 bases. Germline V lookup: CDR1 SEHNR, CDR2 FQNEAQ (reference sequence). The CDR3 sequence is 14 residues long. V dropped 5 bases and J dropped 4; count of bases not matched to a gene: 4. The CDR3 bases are TGTGCCAGCAGCGAAGCGGGGGCATACAATGAGCAGTTCTTC. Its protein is CASSEAGAYNEQFF.

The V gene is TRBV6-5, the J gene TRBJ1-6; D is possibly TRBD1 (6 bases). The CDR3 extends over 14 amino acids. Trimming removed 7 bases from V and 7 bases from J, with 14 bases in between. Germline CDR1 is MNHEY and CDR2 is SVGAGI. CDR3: CASNEKGVNSPLHF. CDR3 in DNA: TGTGCCAGCAACGAGAAGGGGGTGAATTCACCCCTCCACTTT.

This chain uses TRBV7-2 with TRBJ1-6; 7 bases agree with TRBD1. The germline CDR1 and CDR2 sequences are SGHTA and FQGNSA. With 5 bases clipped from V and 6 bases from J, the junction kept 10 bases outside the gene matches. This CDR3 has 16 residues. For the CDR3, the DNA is TGTGCCAGCAGCCCTCCGGAGGGGGCCACTAATTCACCCCTCCACTTT. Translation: CASSPPEGATNSPLHF.

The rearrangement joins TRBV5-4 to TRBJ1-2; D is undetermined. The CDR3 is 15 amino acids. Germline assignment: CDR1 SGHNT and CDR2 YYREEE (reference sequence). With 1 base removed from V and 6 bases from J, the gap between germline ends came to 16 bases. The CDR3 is CASSLFQVTSHGYTF. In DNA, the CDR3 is TGTGCCAGCAGCTTGTTCCAGGTTACCTCCCATGGCTACACCTTC. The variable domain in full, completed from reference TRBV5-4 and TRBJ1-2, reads ETGVTQSPTHLIKTRGQQVTLRCSSQSGHNTVSWYQQALGQGPQFIFQYYREEENGRGNFPPRFSGLQFPNYSSELNVNALELDDSALYLCASSLFQVTSHGYTFGSGTRLTVV.

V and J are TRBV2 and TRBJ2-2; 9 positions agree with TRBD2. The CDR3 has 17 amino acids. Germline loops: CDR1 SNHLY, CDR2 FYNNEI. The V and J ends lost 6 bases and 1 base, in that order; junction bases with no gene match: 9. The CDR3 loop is CASSGTLAGENTGELFF. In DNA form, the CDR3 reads TGTGCCAGCAGCGGCACACTAGCGGGTGAGAACACCGGGGAGCTGTTTTTT.

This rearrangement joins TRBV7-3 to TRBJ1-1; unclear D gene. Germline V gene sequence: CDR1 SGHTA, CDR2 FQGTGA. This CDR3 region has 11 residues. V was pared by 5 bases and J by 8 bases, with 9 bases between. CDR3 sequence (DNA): TGTGCCAGCAGCGCCGCGGGGGAAGCTTTCTTT. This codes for CASSAAGEAFF.

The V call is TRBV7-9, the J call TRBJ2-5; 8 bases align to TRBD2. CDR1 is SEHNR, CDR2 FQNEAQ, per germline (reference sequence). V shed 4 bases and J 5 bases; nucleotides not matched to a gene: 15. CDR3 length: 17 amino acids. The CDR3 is CASSSGRGGGFEETQYF. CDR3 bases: TGTGCCAGCAGCTCGGGACGGGGGGGAGGTTTCGAGGAGACCCAGTACTTC.

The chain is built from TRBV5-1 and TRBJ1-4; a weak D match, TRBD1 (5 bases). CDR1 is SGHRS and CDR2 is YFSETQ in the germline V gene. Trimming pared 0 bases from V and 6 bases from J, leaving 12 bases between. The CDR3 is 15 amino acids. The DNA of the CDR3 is TGCGCCAGCAGCTTGGAGGACATAGGCTATGAAAAACTGTTTTTT. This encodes CASSLEDIGYEKLFF.